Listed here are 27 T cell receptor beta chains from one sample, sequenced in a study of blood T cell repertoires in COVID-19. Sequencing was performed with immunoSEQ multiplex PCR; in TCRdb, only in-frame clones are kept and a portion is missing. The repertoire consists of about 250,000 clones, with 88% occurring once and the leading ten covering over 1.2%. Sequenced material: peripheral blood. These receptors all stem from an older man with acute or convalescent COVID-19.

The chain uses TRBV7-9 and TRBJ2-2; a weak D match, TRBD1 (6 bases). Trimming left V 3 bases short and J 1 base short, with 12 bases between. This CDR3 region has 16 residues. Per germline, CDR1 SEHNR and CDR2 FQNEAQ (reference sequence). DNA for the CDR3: TGTGCCAGCAGCTTGGACAGCCTGAGGAACACCGGGGAGCTGTTTTTT. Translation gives CASSLDSLRNTGELFF.

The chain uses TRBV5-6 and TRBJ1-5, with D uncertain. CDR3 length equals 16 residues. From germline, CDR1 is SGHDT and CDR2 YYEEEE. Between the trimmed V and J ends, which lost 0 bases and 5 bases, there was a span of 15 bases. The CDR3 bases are TGTGCCAGCAGCTTGGGAGGTCCCCGAGTCGATCAGCCCCAGCATTTT. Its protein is CASSLGGPRVDQPQHF.

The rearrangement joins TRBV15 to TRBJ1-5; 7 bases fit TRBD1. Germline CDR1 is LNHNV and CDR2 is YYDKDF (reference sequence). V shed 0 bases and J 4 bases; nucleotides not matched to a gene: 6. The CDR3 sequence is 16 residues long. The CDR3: CATSRDKAGGNQPQHF. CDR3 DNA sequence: TGTGCCACCAGCAGAGATAAGGCAGGGGGTAATCAGCCCCAGCATTTT.

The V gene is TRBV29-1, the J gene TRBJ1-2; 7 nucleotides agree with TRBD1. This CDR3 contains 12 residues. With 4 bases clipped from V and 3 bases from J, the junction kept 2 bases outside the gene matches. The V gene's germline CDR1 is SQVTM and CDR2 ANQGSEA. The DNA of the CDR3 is TGCAGCGTTGTAACAGGGGACTATGGCTACACCTTC. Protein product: CSVVTGDYGYTF.

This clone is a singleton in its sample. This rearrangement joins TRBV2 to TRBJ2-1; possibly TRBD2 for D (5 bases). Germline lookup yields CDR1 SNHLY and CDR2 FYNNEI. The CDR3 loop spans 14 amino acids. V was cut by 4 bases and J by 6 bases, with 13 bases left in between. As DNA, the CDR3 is TGTGCCAGCAGTGCGATTTTGAGCGGCAATGAGCAGTTCTTC. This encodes CASSAILSGNEQFF.

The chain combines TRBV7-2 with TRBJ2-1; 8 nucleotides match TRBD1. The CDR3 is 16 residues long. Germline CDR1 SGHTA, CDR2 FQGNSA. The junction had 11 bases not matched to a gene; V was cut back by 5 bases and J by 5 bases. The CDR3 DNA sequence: TGTGCCAGCAGCATATCACCGGGACAGGTAAACAATGAGCAGTTCTTC. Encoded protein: CASSISPGQVNNEQFF.

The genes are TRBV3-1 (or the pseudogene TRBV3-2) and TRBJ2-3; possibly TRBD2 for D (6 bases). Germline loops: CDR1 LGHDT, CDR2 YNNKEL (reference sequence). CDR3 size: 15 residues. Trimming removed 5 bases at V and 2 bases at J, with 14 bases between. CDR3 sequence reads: CASSWTGGATDTQYF. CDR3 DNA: TGTGCCAGCAGCTGGACCGGGGGAGCCACAGATACGCAGTATTTT.

Written as DNA, the CDR3 is TGTGCCAGCAGCCAAGATCTAGCTTCCACCGGGGAGCTGTTTTTT. Its protein product is CASSQDLASTGELFF. The gene calls are TRBV4-2 and TRBJ2-2; perhaps TRBD2 as D (5 bases). V lost 0 bases and J lost 4, with 9 bases in between. CDR3 length: 15 residues. Per the germline V gene, CDR1 is LGHNA and CDR2 is YNFKEQ.

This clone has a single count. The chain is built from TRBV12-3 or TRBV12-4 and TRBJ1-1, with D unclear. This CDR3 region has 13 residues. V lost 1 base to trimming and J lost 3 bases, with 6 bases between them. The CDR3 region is CASSLVSYTEAFF. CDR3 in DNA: TGTGCCAGCAGTTTAGTCAGTTACACTGAAGCTTTCTTT.

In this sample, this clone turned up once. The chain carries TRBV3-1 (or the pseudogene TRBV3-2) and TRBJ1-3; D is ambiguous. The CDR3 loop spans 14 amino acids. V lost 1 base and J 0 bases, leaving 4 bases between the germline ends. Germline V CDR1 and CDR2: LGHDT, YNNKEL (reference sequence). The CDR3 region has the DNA TGTGCCAGCAGCCAAGGGCTCTCTGGAAACACCATATATTTT. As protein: CASSQGLSGNTIYF.

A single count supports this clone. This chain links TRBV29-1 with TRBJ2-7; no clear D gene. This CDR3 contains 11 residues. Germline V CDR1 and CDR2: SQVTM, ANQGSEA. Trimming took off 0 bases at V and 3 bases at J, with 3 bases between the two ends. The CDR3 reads CSVEDSYEQYF. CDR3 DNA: TGCAGCGTTGAAGACAGCTACGAGCAGTACTTC.

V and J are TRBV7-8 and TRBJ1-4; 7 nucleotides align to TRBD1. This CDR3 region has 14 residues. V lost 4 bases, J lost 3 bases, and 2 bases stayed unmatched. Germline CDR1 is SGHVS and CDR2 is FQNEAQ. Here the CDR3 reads CASSSGTANEKLFF. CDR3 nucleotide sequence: TGTGCCAGCAGCTCCGGGACAGCTAATGAAAAACTGTTTTTT.

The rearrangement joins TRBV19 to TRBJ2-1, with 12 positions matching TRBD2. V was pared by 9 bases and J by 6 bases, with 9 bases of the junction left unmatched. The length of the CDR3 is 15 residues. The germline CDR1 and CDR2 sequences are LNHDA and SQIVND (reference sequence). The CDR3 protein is CASATSGSARNEQFF. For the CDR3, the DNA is TGTGCCAGCGCGACTAGCGGGAGTGCCCGCAATGAGCAGTTCTTC.

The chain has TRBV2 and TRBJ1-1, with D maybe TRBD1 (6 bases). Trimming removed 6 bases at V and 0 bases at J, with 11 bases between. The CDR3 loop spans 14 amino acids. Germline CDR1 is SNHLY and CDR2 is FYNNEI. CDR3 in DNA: TGTGCCAGCAGACGGACAGACCTGAACACTGAAGCTTTCTTT. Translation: CASRRTDLNTEAFF.

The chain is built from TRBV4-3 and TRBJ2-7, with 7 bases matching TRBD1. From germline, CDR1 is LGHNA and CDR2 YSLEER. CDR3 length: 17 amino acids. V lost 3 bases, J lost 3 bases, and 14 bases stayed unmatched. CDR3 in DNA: TGCGCCAGCAGCCAGGACTTAGGGGGCCGAGGGGACTACGAGCAGTACTTC. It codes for CASSQDLGGRGDYEQYF.

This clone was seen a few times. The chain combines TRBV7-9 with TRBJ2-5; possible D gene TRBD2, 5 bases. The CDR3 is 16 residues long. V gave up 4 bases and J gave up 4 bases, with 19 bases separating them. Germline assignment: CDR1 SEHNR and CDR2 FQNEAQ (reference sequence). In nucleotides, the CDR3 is TGTGCCAGCAGCTCAAGCCAACGGGGTAGAGGAGAGACCCAGTACTTC. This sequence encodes CASSSSQRGRGETQYF.

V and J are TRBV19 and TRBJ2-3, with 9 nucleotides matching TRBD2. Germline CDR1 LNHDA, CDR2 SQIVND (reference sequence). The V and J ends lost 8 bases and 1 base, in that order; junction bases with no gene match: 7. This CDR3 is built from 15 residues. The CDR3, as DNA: TGTGCCAGTTCCGGCGGGAGGGGGGGCACAGATACGCAGTATTTT. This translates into CASSGGRGGTDTQYF.

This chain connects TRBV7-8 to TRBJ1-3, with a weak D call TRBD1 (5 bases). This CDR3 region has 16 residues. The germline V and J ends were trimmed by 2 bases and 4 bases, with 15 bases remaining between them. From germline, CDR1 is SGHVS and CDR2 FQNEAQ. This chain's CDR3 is CASSLMGGGSGNTIYF. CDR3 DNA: TGTGCCAGCAGCTTAATGGGCGGGGGGTCCGGAAACACCATATATTTT.

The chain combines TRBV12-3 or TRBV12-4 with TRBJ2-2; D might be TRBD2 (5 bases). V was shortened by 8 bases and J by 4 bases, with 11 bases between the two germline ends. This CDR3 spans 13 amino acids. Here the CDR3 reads CASQVRGTGELFF. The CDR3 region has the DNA TGTGCCAGCCAAGTCCGGGGCACCGGGGAGCTGTTTTTT.

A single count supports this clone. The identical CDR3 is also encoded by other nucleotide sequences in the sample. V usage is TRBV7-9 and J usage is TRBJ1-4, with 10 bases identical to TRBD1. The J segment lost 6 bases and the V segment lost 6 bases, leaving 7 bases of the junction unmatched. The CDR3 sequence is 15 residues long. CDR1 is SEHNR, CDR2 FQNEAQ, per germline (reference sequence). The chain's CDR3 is CASSFSGTGDEKLFF. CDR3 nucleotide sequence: TGTGCCAGCAGTTTTTCCGGGACAGGGGATGAAAAACTGTTTTTT.

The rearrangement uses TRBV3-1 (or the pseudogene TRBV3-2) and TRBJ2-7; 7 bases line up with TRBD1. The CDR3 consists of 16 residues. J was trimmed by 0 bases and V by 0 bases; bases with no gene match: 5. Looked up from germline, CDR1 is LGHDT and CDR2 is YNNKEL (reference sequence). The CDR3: CASSQEGGSSSYEQYF. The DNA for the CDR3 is TGTGCCAGCAGCCAAGAAGGGGGCAGTAGCTCCTACGAGCAGTACTTC.

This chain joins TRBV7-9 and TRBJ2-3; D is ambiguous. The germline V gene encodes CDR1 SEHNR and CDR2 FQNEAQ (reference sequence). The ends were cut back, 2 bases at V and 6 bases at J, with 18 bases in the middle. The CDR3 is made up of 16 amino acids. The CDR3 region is CASSLPGVAVEDTQYF. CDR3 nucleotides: TGTGCCAGCAGCTTACCGGGTGTGGCGGTTGAGGATACGCAGTATTTT.

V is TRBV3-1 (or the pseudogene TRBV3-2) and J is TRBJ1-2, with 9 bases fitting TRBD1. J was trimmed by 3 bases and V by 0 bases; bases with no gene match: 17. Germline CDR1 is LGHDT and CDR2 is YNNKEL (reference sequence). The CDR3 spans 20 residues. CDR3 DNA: TGTGCCAGCAGCCAAGATGTGGGCCACAGGGGGCAATTTTTGGACTATGGCTACACCTTC. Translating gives CASSQDVGHRGQFLDYGYTF.

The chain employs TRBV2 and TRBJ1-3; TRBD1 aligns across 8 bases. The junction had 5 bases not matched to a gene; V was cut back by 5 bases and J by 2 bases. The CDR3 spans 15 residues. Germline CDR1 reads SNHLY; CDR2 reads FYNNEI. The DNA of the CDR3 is TGTGCCAGCAGTCCCGACAGGGGAACTGGAAACACCATATATTTT. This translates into CASSPDRGTGNTIYF.

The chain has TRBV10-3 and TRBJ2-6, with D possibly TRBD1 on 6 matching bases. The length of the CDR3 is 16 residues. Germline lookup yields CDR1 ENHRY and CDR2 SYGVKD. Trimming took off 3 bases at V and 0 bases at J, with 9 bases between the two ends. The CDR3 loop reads CAISERTVSGANVLTF. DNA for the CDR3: TGTGCCATCAGTGAAAGGACAGTCTCTGGGGCCAACGTCCTGACTTTC.

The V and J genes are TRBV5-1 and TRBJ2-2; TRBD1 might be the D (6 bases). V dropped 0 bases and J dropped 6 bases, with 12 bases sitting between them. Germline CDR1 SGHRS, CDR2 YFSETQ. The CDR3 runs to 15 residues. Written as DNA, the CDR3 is TGCGCCAGCAGCTTGGGGACAGTCGGGGCCGGGGAGCTGTTTTTT. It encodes CASSLGTVGAGELFF.

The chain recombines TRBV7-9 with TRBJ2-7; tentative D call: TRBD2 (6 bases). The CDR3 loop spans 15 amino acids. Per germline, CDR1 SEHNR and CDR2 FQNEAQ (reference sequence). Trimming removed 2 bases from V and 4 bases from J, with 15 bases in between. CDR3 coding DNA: TGTGCCAGCAGCTTAAGGCGGGATTTCAATTACGAGCAGTACTTC. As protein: CASSLRRDFNYEQYF.